This TCR beta chain emerged from a study of beta chain features in type 1 diabetes. Study-wide background: When patients were set against healthy donors, age, gender and cell yields were similar.

This clone showed up just a few times. Its target is unknown. What was sequenced were expressed TCRB transcripts, since all of the isolated RNA had been reverse transcribed. Only in-frame clones appear in the TCRdb table, and some are missing; sequencing was by immunoSEQ multiplex PCR. The sample includes around 650,000 clones, 9.5% to 15% seen only once; the top ten take more than 0.095%. Study-level results: The naive, central memory and Treg TCRB repertoires of patients appeared to be more similar to one another than those of healthy donors. TCRB CDR3s from Type 1 diabetes patients were moderately but significantly shorter in all four CD4+ subsets.

The germline V gene encodes CDR1 MNHEY and CDR2 SVGAGI. V was clipped by 2 bases and J by 1 base, with 8 bases between them. CDR3 length equals 15 residues. Sequenced: naive CD4+ T cells from blood. This TCR was sampled from a man aged 30-40 years with type 1 diabetes. This sequence joins TRBV6-5 and TRBJ2-2; D might be TRBD2 (5 bases). CDR3 DNA: TGTGCCAGCAGTTACCGGACTGTGAACACCGGGGAGCTGTTTTTT. Amino acids: CASSYRTVNTGELFF.